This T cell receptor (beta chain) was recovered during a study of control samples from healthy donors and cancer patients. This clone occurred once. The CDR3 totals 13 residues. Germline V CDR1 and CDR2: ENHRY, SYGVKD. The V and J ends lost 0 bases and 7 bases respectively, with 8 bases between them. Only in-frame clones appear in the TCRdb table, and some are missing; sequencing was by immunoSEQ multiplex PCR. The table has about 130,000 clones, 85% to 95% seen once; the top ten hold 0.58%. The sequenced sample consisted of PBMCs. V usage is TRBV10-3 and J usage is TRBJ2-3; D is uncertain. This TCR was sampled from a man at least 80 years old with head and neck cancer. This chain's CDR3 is CAISESNGHTQYF. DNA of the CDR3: TGTGCCATCAGTGAGTCGAACGGGCATACGCAGTATTTT.